One and the same sample provided the 30 T cell receptor beta chains below, sequenced in a study of diagnostic markers for celiac disease. TCRdb derives one entry per CDR3 protein from the reads, leaving out DNA. The sample totals 7,000 to 9,500 distinct CDR3 sequences. Sequencing used either unsorted cells or a sorted T cell fraction (not recorded which). All receptors derive from a human donor. This table probably holds off-target reads from a library built for another chain.

By frequency, this clonotype is medium-sized. This chain joins TRBV7-3 and TRBJ2-1; TCRdb's assignment of TRBD2 cannot be checked, as there is no DNA. The CDR3 has 15 residues. CDR1 and CDR2 from the germline V gene are SGHTA and FQGTGA. CDR3 residues: CASSETSGRSNEQFF.

The gene calls are TRBV5-1 and TRBJ1-1; TCRdb lists TRBD1, though no DNA is available to test this call. CDR3 length: 14 residues. Germline V lookup: CDR1 SGHRS, CDR2 YFSETQ. CDR3 region: CASSQQGAHTEAFF.

The chain carries TRBV7-2 and TRBJ2-1; the TCRdb call, TRBD1, lacks DNA for checking. CDR3 length: 14 amino acids. In germline, CDR1 is SGHTA, CDR2 FQGNSA. CDR3 amino acids: CASSLPDRGNEQFF.

The rearrangement links TRBV12-3 or TRBV12-4 to TRBJ2-7. This CDR3 is 14 amino acids long. CDR3 in amino acids: CASSFYSETYEQYF.

This clonotype is classed as medium-sized by frequency. This rearrangement joins TRBV29-1 to TRBJ2-3; as DNA is missing, the TRBD2 call by TCRdb cannot be tested. The CDR3 runs to 12 residues. Per germline, CDR1 SQVTM and CDR2 ANQGSEA. CDR3 sequence reads: CSVLALADTQYF.

The V call is TRBV20-1, the J call TRBJ2-3. CDR3 length: 15 amino acids. Germline loops: CDR1 DFQATT, CDR2 SNEGSKA (reference sequence). The CDR3 spells CSARDFGVGTDTQYF.

The V and J genes are TRBV18 and TRBJ2-1. Germline values: CDR1 KGHSH, CDR2 LQKENI. The CDR3 spans 13 residues. CDR3 protein: CASSPPSSHEQFF.

This chain connects TRBV6-6 to TRBJ2-5; TCRdb returns TRBD1, unconfirmable since there is no DNA. The CDR3 runs 15 residues. The germline CDR1 and CDR2 sequences are MNHNY and SVGAGI (reference sequence). CDR3 protein: CASSRITGGTETQYF.

The rearrangement joins TRBV15 to TRBJ2-1; TCRdb lists TRBD2, though no DNA is available to test this call. This CDR3 is 14 amino acids long. The germline V gene encodes CDR1 LNHNV and CDR2 YYDKDF (reference sequence). The CDR3 protein is CATSQLARYNEQFF. Together with reference TRBV15 and TRBJ2-1, the CDR3 gives the full variable domain: DAMVIQNPRYQVTQFGKPVTLSCSQTLNHNVMYWYQQKSSQAPKLLFHYYDKDFNNEADTPDNFQSRRPNTSFCFLDIRSPGLGDTAMYLCATSQLARYNEQFFGPGTRLTVL.

This clonotype counts as medium-sized by frequency. The chain is built from TRBV25-1 and TRBJ2-1. The germline V gene encodes CDR1 MGHDK and CDR2 SYGVNS. The CDR3 runs 13 residues. CDR3 loop: CASSELGYNEQFF.

V is TRBV28 and J is TRBJ1-5; lacking DNA, the TRBD1 call made by TCRdb goes unchecked. CDR3 size: 17 residues. The germline V gene has CDR1 MDHEN and CDR2 SYDVKM. The chain's CDR3 is CASSFVQGAKAEQPQHF.

V gene TRBV11-2 combines with J gene TRBJ1-1. The CDR3 loop spans 14 amino acids. The germline V gene has CDR1 SGHAT and CDR2 FQNNGV. This CDR3 reads CASSLREMNTEAFF.

The chain joins TRBV18 to TRBJ2-3. The V gene's germline CDR1 is KGHSH and CDR2 LQKENI. The CDR3 has 15 amino acids. The CDR3: CASSRTGGVTDTQYF.

Judged by frequency, this clonotype is medium-sized. V usage is TRBV4-1 and J usage is TRBJ1-4; TCRdb proposes TRBD1, but this gene call is untestable without DNA. Germline CDR1 is MGHRA and CDR2 is YSYEKL. CDR3 size: 17 residues. CDR3 loop: CASSQVSDSVTNEKLFF.

This clonotype shows up as medium-sized by frequency. The rearrangement joins TRBV7-9 to TRBJ2-5. Germline assignment: CDR1 SEHNR and CDR2 FQNEAQ (reference sequence). CDR3 size: 16 residues. CDR3 residues: CASSFAGSDYGETQYF.

The chain employs TRBV5-1 and TRBJ2-5; TCRdb calls TRBD1, which cannot be checked without DNA. Germline CDR1 reads SGHRS; CDR2 reads YFSETQ. The CDR3 sequence is 16 residues long. The CDR3 loop is CASSATSAAPGETQYF. The variable domain in full, with the rest retrieved from reference TRBV5-1 and TRBJ2-5, is KAGVTQTPRYLIKTRGQQVTLSCSPISGHRSVSWYQQTPGQGLQFLFEYFSETQRNKGNFPGRFSGRQFSNSRSEMNVSTLELGDSALYLCASSATSAAPGETQYFGPGTRLLVL.

This chain connects TRBV5-1 to TRBJ2-1; lacking DNA, the TRBD1 call made by TCRdb goes unchecked. The CDR3 runs 15 residues. Per germline, CDR1 SGHRS and CDR2 YFSETQ. This chain's CDR3 is CASSPPGTGYDEQFF.

The V call is TRBV7-2, the J call TRBJ1-1. The length of the CDR3 is 14 residues. Germline lookup yields CDR1 SGHTA and CDR2 FQGNSA. The chain's CDR3 is CASSSTVGNTEAFF.

The chain couples TRBV2 to TRBJ1-5. There are 14 residues in the CDR3. Germline CDR1 SNHLY, CDR2 FYNNEI. This CDR3 reads CASSGIYSNQPQHF. The variable domain in full, with the rest retrieved from reference TRBV2 and TRBJ1-5, is EPEVTQTPSHQVTQMGQEVILRCVPISNHLYFYWYRQILGQKVEFLVSFYNNEISEKSEIFDDQFSVERPDGSNFTLKIRSTKLEDSAMYFCASSGIYSNQPQHFGDGTRLSIL.

This chain uses TRBV7-6 with TRBJ2-3. CDR1 is SGHVS and CDR2 is FNYEAQ in the germline V gene. This CDR3 is 16 amino acids long. CDR3 loop: CASSLGPTTSTDTQYF.

This chain uses TRBV12-3 or TRBV12-4 with TRBJ2-1; as DNA is missing, the TRBD1 call by TCRdb cannot be tested. The CDR3 runs to 14 residues. The CDR3 spells CASSRGTPQGEQFF.

This rearrangement joins TRBV6-2 or TRBV6-3 to TRBJ1-5; TCRdb picks TRBD1, but there is no DNA to check that call. This CDR3 is 14 amino acids long. CDR1 is MNHEY and CDR2 is SVGEGT in the germline V gene. This CDR3 is CASSLDSRNQPQHF.

The chain uses TRBV28 and TRBJ1-4. The CDR3 has 17 amino acids. CDR1 MDHEN and CDR2 SYDVKM come from the germline V gene. This CDR3 reads CASSLKSWEATNEKLFF.

The genes are TRBV20-1 and TRBJ2-1; TCRdb proposes TRBD2, but this gene call is untestable without DNA. CDR3 size: 15 residues. Germline V lookup: CDR1 DFQATT, CDR2 SNEGSKA (reference sequence). CDR3 region: CSAPLAGGLESEQFF.

This rearrangement joins TRBV14 to TRBJ2-5. The CDR3 is 11 amino acids. CDR1 is SGHDN and CDR2 is FVKESK in the germline V gene. CDR3 loop: CASSHRGTQYF.

J is TRBJ2-5 and V is TRBV20-1; TCRdb reports TRBD1, a call that lacks DNA to check it against. The CDR3 consists of 12 residues. Germline V gene sequence: CDR1 DFQATT, CDR2 SNEGSKA (reference sequence). The CDR3 reads CSARRGQETQYF.

This clonotype is called medium-sized based on its frequency. This sequence joins TRBV5-1 and TRBJ2-1; TCRdb names TRBD2, which stays unverified in the absence of DNA. Per germline, CDR1 SGHRS and CDR2 YFSETQ. The CDR3 totals 16 residues. This CDR3 reads CASSSLDTQAGDEQFF. Looking up the rest from reference TRBV5-1 and TRBJ2-1 gives the full variable domain: KAGVTQTPRYLIKTRGQQVTLSCSPISGHRSVSWYQQTPGQGLQFLFEYFSETQRNKGNFPGRFSGRQFSNSRSEMNVSTLELGDSALYLCASSSLDTQAGDEQFFGPGTRLTVL.

J is TRBJ1-1 and V is TRBV10-3. The V gene's germline CDR1 is ENHRY and CDR2 SYGVKD. The CDR3 runs to 13 residues. The CDR3 loop reads CAISDGLPDEAFF.

This sequence joins TRBV12-3 or TRBV12-4 and TRBJ2-3; TCRdb gives TRBD2 as the D gene, but with no DNA this cannot be confirmed. CDR3 length: 16 amino acids. CDR3 amino acids: CASSTPAGAGTDTQYF.

The CDR3 loop reads CASRGASYGYTF. The chain combines TRBV7-2 with TRBJ1-2. Germline values: CDR1 SGHTA, CDR2 FQGNSA. This CDR3 has 12 amino acids.